This note documents a single TCR beta chain sequence. Its cognate antigen is unknown. A much larger clone sits a single nucleotide away, making a read error possible. One entry per CDR3 protein, called by TCRdb with MiXCR from the 5' RACE reads. Here the sample spans about 32,000 distinct CDR3 sequences, 24% being singletons. The memory fraction was CD4+CD45RO+CD25- cells. Notes on the study in general: Tumor Treg TCRs overlapped most with tumor naive CD4+ cells.

CDR1 SGHTA and CDR2 FQGNSA come from the germline V gene. The CDR3 spans 12 residues. The specimen sequenced was memory CD4+ T cells sorted from blood. Subset defined: memory CD4+ T cells, CD4+CD45RO+CD25-. The V call is TRBV7-2, the J call TRBJ2-1, with unresolved D. The receptor was derived from a female donor with breast cancer. The CDR3 loop reads CASSSTGSEQSF. As DNA, the CDR3 is TGTGCCAGCAGCTCAACCGGGTCCGAGCAGTCCTTC.